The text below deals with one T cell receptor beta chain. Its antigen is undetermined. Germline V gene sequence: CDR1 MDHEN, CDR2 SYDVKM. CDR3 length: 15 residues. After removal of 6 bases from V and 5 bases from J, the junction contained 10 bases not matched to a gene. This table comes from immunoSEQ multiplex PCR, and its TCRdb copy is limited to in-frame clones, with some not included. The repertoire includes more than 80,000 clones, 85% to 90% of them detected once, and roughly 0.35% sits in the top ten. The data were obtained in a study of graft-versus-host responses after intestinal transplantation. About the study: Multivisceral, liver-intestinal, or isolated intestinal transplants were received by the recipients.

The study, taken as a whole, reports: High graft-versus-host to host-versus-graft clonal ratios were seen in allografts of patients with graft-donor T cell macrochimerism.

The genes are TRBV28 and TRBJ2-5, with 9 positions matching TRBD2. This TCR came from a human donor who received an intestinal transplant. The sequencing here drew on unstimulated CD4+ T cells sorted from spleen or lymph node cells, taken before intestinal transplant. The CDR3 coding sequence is TGTGCCAGCAGGACCGGGACTAGCTTTCTGGAGACCCAGTACTTC. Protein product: CASRTGTSFLETQYF.